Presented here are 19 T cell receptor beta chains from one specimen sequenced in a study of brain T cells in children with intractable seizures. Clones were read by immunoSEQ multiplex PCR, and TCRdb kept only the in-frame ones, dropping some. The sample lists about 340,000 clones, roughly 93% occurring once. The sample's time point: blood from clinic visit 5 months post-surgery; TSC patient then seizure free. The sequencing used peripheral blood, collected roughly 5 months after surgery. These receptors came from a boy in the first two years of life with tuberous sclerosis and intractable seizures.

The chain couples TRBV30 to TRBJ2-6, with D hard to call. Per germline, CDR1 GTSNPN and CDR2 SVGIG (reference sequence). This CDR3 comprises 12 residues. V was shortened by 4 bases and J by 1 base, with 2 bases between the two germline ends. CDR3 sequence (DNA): TGTGCCTGGAAGTCTGGGGCCAACGTCCTGACTTTC. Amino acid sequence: CAWKSGANVLTF. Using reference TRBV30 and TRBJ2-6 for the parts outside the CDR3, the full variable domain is SQTIHQWPATLVQPVGSPLSLECTVEGTSNPNLYWYRQAAGRGLQLLFYSVGIGQISSEVPQNLSASRPQDRQFILSSKKLLLSDSGFYLCAWKSGANVLTFGAGSRLTVL.

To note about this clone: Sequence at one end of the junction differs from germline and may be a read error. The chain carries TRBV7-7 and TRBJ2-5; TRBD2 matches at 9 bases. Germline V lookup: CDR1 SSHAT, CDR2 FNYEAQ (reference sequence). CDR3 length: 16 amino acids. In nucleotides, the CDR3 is TGTGCTAGCAGCTTTCCTCTGACTAGCGGTCAAGAGACCCAGTACTTC. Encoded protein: CASSFPLTSGQETQYF.

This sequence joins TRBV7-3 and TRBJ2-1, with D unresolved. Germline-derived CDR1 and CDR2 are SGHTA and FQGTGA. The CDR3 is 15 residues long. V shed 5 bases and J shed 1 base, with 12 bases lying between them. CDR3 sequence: CASSPSRESYNEQFF. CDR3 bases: TGTGCCAGCAGCCCCTCTAGAGAGTCCTACAATGAGCAGTTCTTC.

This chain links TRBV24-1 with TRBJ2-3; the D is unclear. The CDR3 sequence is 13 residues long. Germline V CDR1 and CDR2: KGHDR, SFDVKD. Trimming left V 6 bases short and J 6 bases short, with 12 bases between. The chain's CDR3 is CATSTSLGDTQYF. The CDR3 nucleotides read TGTGCCACCAGTACTTCGCTAGGGGATACGCAGTATTTT.

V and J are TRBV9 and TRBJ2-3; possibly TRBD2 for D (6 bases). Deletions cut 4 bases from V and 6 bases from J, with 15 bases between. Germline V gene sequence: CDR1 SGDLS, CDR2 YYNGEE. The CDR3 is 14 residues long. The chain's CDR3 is CASSILTSRDTQYF. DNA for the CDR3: TGTGCCAGCAGCATCCTCACTAGCCGGGATACGCAGTATTTT.

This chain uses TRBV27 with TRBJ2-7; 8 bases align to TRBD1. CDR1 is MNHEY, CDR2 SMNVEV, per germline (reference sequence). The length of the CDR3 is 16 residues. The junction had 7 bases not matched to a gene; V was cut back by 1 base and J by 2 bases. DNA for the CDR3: TGTGCCAGCAGTTTATGGACAGGGATAGGGACCTACGAGCAGTACTTC. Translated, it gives CASSLWTGIGTYEQYF.

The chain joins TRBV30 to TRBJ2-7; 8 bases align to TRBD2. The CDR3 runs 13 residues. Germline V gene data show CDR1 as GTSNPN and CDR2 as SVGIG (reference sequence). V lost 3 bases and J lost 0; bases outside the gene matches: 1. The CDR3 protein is CAWRGTSSYEQYF. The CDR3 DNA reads TGTGCCTGGAGGGGGACTAGCTCCTACGAGCAGTACTTC.

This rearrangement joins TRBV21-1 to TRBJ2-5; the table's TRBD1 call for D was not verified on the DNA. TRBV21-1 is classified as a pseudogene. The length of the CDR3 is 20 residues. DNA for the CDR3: TGTGCCAGCAGCAAAGCTAAAGGCATAATCCAGGGGCGTAGTCAAGAGACCCAGTACTTC. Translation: CASSKAKGIIQGRSQETQYF.

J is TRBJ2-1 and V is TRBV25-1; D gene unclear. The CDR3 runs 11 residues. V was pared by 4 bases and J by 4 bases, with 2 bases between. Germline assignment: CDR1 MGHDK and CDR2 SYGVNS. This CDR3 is CASSAYNEQFF. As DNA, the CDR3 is TGTGCCAGCAGTGCGTACAATGAGCAGTTCTTC.

The CDR3 coding sequence is TGTGCCAGCAGCTCTCAGGCAATTGGGGGAACAACTAATGAAAAACTGTTTTTT. The encoded protein is CASSSQAIGGTTNEKLFF. The chain employs TRBV7-9 and TRBJ1-4; tentative D call: TRBD1 (5 bases). Per germline, CDR1 SEHNR and CDR2 FQNEAQ (reference sequence). The CDR3 has 18 residues. The germline V and J ends were trimmed by 4 bases and 0 bases, with 18 bases remaining between them. Variable domain in full (rest from reference TRBV7-9 and TRBJ1-4): DTGVSQNPRHKITKRGQNVTFRCDPISEHNRLYWYRQTLGQGPEFLTYFQNEAQLEKSRLLSDRFSAERPKGSFSTLEIQRTEQGDSAMYLCASSSQAIGGTTNEKLFFGSGTQLSVL.

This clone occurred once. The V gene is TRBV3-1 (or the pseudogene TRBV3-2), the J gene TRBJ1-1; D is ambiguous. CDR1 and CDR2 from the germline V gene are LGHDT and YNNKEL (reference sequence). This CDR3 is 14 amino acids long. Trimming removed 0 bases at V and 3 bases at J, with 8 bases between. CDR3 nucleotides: TGTGCCAGCAGCCAAGAGGCTTGGGACACTGAAGCTTTCTTT. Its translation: CASSQEAWDTEAFF.

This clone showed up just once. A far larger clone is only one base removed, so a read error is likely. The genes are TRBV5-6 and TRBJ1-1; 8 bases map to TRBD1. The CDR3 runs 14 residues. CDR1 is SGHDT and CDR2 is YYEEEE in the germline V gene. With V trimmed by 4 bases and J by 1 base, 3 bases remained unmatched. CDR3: CASSPGTGNTEAFF. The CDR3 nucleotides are TGTGCCAGCAGCCCCGGGACAGGGAACACTGAAGCTTTCTTT.

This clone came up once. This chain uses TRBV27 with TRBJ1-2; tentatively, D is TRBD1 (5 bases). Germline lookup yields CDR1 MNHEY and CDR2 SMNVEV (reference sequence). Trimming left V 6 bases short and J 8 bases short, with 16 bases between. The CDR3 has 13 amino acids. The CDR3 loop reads CASRPSGIDGYTF. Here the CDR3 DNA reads TGTGCCAGCAGACCCTCAGGGATTGACGGCTACACCTTC.

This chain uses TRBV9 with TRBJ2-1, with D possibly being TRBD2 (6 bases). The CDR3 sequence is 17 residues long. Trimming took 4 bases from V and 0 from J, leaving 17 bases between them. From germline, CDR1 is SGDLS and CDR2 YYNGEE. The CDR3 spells CASSPNPGLSSYNEQFF. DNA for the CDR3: TGTGCCAGCAGCCCAAACCCGGGACTGAGCTCCTACAATGAGCAGTTCTTC. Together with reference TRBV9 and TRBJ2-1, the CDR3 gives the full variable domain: DSGVTQTPKHLITATGQRVTLRCSPRSGDLSVYWYQQSLDQGLQFLIQYYNGEERAKGNILERFSAQQFPDLHSELNLSSLELGDSALYFCASSPNPGLSSYNEQFFGPGTRLTVL.

The CDR3 loop is CASSPLTGVRDTQYF. The CDR3 DNA is TGTGCCAGCTCACCCTTGACAGGGGTGCGGGATACGCAGTATTTT. The chain couples TRBV9 to TRBJ2-3; TRBD1 agrees at 8 bases. After removal of 7 bases from V and 6 bases from J, the junction contained 13 bases not matched to a gene. The CDR3 is 15 amino acids. CDR1 and CDR2 from the germline V gene are SGDLS and YYNGEE. Using reference TRBV9 and TRBJ2-3 for the parts outside the CDR3, the full variable domain is DSGVTQTPKHLITATGQRVTLRCSPRSGDLSVYWYQQSLDQGLQFLIQYYNGEERAKGNILERFSAQQFPDLHSELNLSSLELGDSALYFCASSPLTGVRDTQYFGPGTRLTVL.

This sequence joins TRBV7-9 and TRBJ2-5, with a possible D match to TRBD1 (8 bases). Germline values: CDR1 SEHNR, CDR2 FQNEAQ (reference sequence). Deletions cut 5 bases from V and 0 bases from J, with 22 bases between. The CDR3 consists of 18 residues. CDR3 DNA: TGTGCCAGCAGCCACCCTACACGACAGGGGAGGGACCAAGAGACCCAGTACTTC. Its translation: CASSHPTRQGRDQETQYF. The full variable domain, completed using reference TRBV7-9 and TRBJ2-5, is DTGVSQNPRHKITKRGQNVTFRCDPISEHNRLYWYRQTLGQGPEFLTYFQNEAQLEKSRLLSDRFSAERPKGSFSTLEIQRTEQGDSAMYLCASSHPTRQGRDQETQYFGPGTRLLVL.

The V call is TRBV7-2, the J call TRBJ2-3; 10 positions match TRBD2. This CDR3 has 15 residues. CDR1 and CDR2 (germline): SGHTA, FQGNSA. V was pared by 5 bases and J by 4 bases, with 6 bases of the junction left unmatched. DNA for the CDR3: TGTGCCAGCAGCGCTAGCGGGAGTATGGCAGATACGCAGTATTTT. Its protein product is CASSASGSMADTQYF.

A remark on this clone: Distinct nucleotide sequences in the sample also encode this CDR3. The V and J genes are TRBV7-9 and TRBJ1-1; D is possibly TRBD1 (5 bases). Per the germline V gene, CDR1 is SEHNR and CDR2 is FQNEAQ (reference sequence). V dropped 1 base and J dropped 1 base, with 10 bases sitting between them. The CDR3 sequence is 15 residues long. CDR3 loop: CASSLDLGANTEAFF. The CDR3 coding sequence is TGTGCCAGCAGCTTAGATCTAGGGGCGAACACTGAAGCTTTCTTT.

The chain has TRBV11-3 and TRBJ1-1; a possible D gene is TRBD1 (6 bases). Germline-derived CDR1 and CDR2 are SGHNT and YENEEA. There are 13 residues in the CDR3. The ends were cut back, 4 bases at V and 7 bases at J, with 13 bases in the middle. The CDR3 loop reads CASSSRTDHEAFF. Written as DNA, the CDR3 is TGTGCCAGCAGCTCCCGGACAGACCATGAAGCTTTCTTT. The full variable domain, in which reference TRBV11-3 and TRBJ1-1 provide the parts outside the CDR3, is EAGVVQSPRYKIIEKKQPVAFWCNPISGHNTLYWYLQNLGQGPELLIRYENEEAVDDSQLPKDRFSAERLKGVDSTLKIQPAELGDSAVYLCASSSRTDHEAFFGQGTRLTVV.